The 32 T cell receptor beta chains in this list originate from one sample, sequenced in a study of vaccination effects on CD4 cells after COVID-19. These receptors have no identified antigens. At the end of over 8 days of culture, CD4+ T cells were isolated. The table came from immunoSEQ multiplex PCR; TCRdb's copy has only in-frame clones and leaves some out. This table holds approximately 60,000 clones, about 72% found once. The sequencing here drew on CD4+ T cells from PBMCs cultured without peptide, taken before COVID-19 vaccination. These receptors all stem from a human donor who had a prior SARS-CoV-2 infection.

The chain is built from TRBV7-3 and TRBJ2-3, with 10 bases fitting TRBD1. Germline CDR1 is SGHTA and CDR2 is FQGTGA. With V trimmed by 3 bases and J by 3 bases, 9 bases remained unmatched. The CDR3 totals 17 residues. The CDR3 sequence: CASSFPTGGSGTDTQYF. The CDR3 DNA reads TGTGCCAGCAGCTTCCCGACAGGGGGCTCGGGGACAGATACGCAGTATTTT.

A note on this clone: One end of the junction is discordant with germline, which a read error may explain. V and J are TRBV2 and TRBJ2-4; TRBD1 might be the D (6 bases). Germline lookup yields CDR1 SNHLY and CDR2 FYNNEI. The CDR3 is made up of 12 amino acids. DNA for the CDR3: TGTGCCAGCAGTAGGGACAAAAGCATTCAGTACTTC. Translating gives CASSRDKSIQYF.

V and J are TRBV14 and TRBJ2-7, with D perhaps matching TRBD2 (6 bases). The CDR3 covers 14 residues. The V gene lost 4 bases and the J gene lost 0 bases, with 10 bases spanning the gap. Germline CDR1 reads SGHDN; CDR2 reads FVKESK. The chain's CDR3 is CASSRTGGSYEQYF. The CDR3 DNA sequence: TGTGCCAGCAGCCGCACCGGGGGCTCCTACGAGCAGTACTTC.

The V gene is TRBV7-8, the J gene TRBJ1-5; D remains unclear. This CDR3 is built from 15 residues. Trimming pared 2 bases from V and 5 bases from J, leaving 13 bases between. From germline, CDR1 is SGHVS and CDR2 FQNEAQ. This CDR3 reads CASSLIPEGDQPQHF. CDR3 nucleotide sequence: TGTGCCAGCAGCTTAATCCCCGAAGGAGATCAGCCCCAGCATTTT.

This rearrangement joins TRBV2 to TRBJ1-5; 7 positions match TRBD1. V dropped 4 bases and J dropped 4; count of bases not matched to a gene: 7. The CDR3 consists of 15 residues. Germline V gives CDR1 SNHLY, CDR2 FYNNEI. CDR3 amino acids: CASSVGTDRNQPQHF. The CDR3 DNA is TGTGCCAGCAGTGTTGGGACAGACCGAAATCAGCCCCAGCATTTT.

This chain connects TRBV3-1 (or the pseudogene TRBV3-2) to TRBJ1-4; TRBD1 agrees at 7 bases. The germline gives CDR1 LGHDT, CDR2 YNNKEL (reference sequence). J gave up 5 bases and V 2 bases, and 5 bases lay outside the gene matches. This CDR3 contains 15 residues. The DNA for the CDR3 is TGTGCCAGCAGCCAAACCGACAGGGTGAATGAAAAACTGTTTTTT. This gives the protein CASSQTDRVNEKLFF.

The gene calls are TRBV5-1 and TRBJ2-3, with D possibly matching TRBD2 (5 bases). Germline assignment: CDR1 SGHRS and CDR2 YFSETQ. There are 14 residues in the CDR3. Trimming shortened V by 5 bases and J by 1 base, and 11 bases separated the two germline ends. CDR3 in DNA: TGCGCCAGCAGTGCCCGGGAAGGCACAGATACGCAGTATTTT. Translating gives CASSAREGTDTQYF.

The chain is built from TRBV7-3 and TRBJ2-1; possible D gene TRBD2, 5 bases. With 5 bases removed from V and 0 bases from J, the gap between germline ends came to 11 bases. The CDR3 sequence is 15 residues long. CDR1 is SGHTA, CDR2 FQGTGA, per germline. The CDR3 DNA reads TGTGCCAGCAGCAAGCTAGCAAACTCCTACAATGAGCAGTTCTTC. Amino acids: CASSKLANSYNEQFF.

The chain is built from TRBV11-1 and TRBJ1-5, with D possibly matching TRBD1 (5 bases). The CDR3 totals 13 residues. Trimming pared 1 base from V and 5 bases from J, leaving 6 bases between. Germline V gene data show CDR1 as SGHAT and CDR2 as FQDESV (reference sequence). The CDR3: CASSLGRDQPQHF. DNA for the CDR3: TGTGCCAGCAGCTTAGGCAGGGATCAGCCCCAGCATTTT. Based on the CDR3 plus reference TRBV11-1 and TRBJ1-5, the full variable domain is EAEVAQSPRYKITEKSQAVAFWCDPISGHATLYWYRQILGQGPELLVQFQDESVVDDSQLPKDRFSAERLKGVDSTLKIQPAELGDSAMYLCASSLGRDQPQHFGDGTRLSIL.

The rearrangement uses TRBV2 and TRBJ2-2; a weak D match, TRBD2 (6 bases). Trimming removed 3 bases from V and 4 bases from J, with 18 bases in between. The CDR3 is 17 amino acids. Germline V lookup: CDR1 SNHLY, CDR2 FYNNEI. The CDR3 DNA is TGTGCCAGCAGTGACCCGACGACTAGTGTCGTCACCGGGGAGCTGTTTTTT. It yields the protein CASSDPTTSVVTGELFF.

The chain recombines TRBV20-1 with TRBJ1-1; D not resolved. CDR3 length equals 12 residues. CDR1 and CDR2 (germline): DFQATT, SNEGSKA (reference sequence). Trimming stripped 3 bases from V and 3 bases from J, with 8 bases between. The CDR3 DNA reads TGCAGTGCTAGTGGGTCCCACACTGAAGCTTTCTTT. Its protein product is CSASGSHTEAFF.

This chain joins TRBV7-8 and TRBJ1-5; 10 nucleotides align to TRBD1. This CDR3 is 15 amino acids long. Germline assignment: CDR1 SGHVS and CDR2 FQNEAQ. J gave up 5 bases and V 2 bases, and 3 bases lay outside the gene matches. The CDR3 coding sequence is TGTGCCAGCAGCTTAATGACAGGGGGCTATCAGCCCCAGCATTTT. It specifies CASSLMTGGYQPQHF.

The V gene is TRBV10-3, the J gene TRBJ1-6; D is possibly TRBD1 (6 bases). This CDR3 spans 14 amino acids. Trimming took off 1 base at V and 9 bases at J, with 10 bases between the two ends. Germline assignment: CDR1 ENHRY and CDR2 SYGVKD. The CDR3 region is CAISELAGASPLHF. In nucleotides, the CDR3 is TGTGCCATCAGTGAGTTGGCAGGGGCTTCACCCCTCCACTTT.

The sample holds one count of this clone. This chain connects TRBV11-2 to TRBJ1-1; 7 bases agree with TRBD1. CDR1 is SGHAT, CDR2 FQNNGV, per germline. The CDR3 has 18 amino acids. The junction had 23 bases not matched to a gene; V was cut back by 5 bases and J by 8 bases. Here the CDR3 DNA reads TGTGCCAGCAGCACATGGGGGGACAGCCCTCTAATCCACCCCGAAGCTTTCTTT. It encodes CASSTWGDSPLIHPEAFF.

The CDR3 sequence is CASSLGYEQYF. CDR3 bases: TGTGCCAGCAGCCTCGGATACGAGCAGTACTTC. The chain has TRBV5-5 and TRBJ2-7; D not resolved. This CDR3 spans 11 amino acids. Per germline, CDR1 SGHKS and CDR2 YYEKEE (reference sequence). Trimming shortened V by 4 bases and J by 4 bases, and 6 bases separated the two germline ends.

This clone was observed once. This chain joins TRBV7-3 and TRBJ2-7, with D perhaps matching TRBD2 (6 bases). The CDR3 spans 15 residues. Deletions cut 5 bases from V and 6 bases from J, with 20 bases between. Germline lookup yields CDR1 SGHTA and CDR2 FQGTGA. The CDR3 DNA reads TGTGCCAGCAGCCCCCGGGGGAGGTGGGACCTCGAGCAGTACTTC. Protein: CASSPRGRWDLEQYF.

This clone was seen only once. The chain links TRBV9 to TRBJ1-6, with D uncertain. V gave up 1 base and J gave up 0 bases, with 8 bases separating them. Germline loops: CDR1 SGDLS, CDR2 YYNGEE. The CDR3 contains 16 residues. The CDR3 spells CASSVLPSSYNSPLHF. The CDR3 nucleotides read TGTGCCAGCAGCGTACTGCCGAGCTCCTATAATTCACCCCTCCACTTT.

This clone was observed once. This chain joins TRBV7-2 and TRBJ2-2, with 10 bases fitting TRBD1. Trimming cost V 2 bases and J 6 bases; bases outside gene matches: 6. This CDR3 contains 16 residues. Germline values: CDR1 SGHTA, CDR2 FQGNSA. CDR3 coding DNA: TGTGCCAGCAGCTTACTTGGACAGGGGGTGCCCGGGGAGCTGTTTTTT. Translation gives CASSLLGQGVPGELFF.

The chain recombines TRBV7-8 with TRBJ2-3; tentatively, D is TRBD1 (5 bases). The germline CDR1 and CDR2 sequences are SGHVS and FQNEAQ. V was clipped by 5 bases and J by 4 bases, with 7 bases between them. The CDR3 loop spans 12 amino acids. CDR3 protein: CASSRRADTQYF. The CDR3 DNA sequence: TGTGCCAGCAGCCGCAGGGCAGATACGCAGTATTTT.

The J gene is TRBJ2-5, the V gene TRBV13; maybe TRBD2 (6 bases). The CDR3 covers 13 residues. Germline V gene data show CDR1 as PRHDT and CDR2 as FYEKMQ (reference sequence). V lost 5 bases, J lost 5 bases, and 12 bases lay in between. The chain's CDR3 is CASSAGEAETQYF. Here the CDR3 DNA reads TGTGCCAGCAGCGCTGGGGAGGCGGAGACCCAGTACTTC.

As DNA, the CDR3 is TGTGCCAGCAGTTTATTTAAGGAAGTGGGAGTAGAAGAGACCCAGTACTTC. It translates to CASSLFKEVGVEETQYF. The chain employs TRBV27 and TRBJ2-5; a weak D match, TRBD2 (5 bases). Trimming left V 1 base short and J 3 bases short, with 18 bases between. Germline values: CDR1 MNHEY, CDR2 SMNVEV (reference sequence). This CDR3 comprises 17 residues.

This clone qualifies as medium-sized. An end of the junction differs from the germline gene, which may be a read error. The chain recombines TRBV19 with TRBJ1-5; D is perhaps TRBD1 (6 bases). The germline V gene encodes CDR1 LNHDA and CDR2 SQIVND (reference sequence). CDR3 size: 18 residues. The CDR3 DNA follows: TGTGCCAGCAGTAAGAGAGGTTCGGGGGCTCCTAGCAATCAGCCCCAGCATTTT. Translation gives CASSKRGSGAPSNQPQHF. The full variable domain, its missing parts supplied by reference TRBV19 and TRBJ1-5, is DGGITQSPKYLFRKEGQNVTLSCEQNLNHDAMYWYRQDPGQGLRLIYYSQIVNDFQKGDIAEGYSVSREKKESFPLTVTSAQKNPTAFYLCASSKRGSGAPSNQPQHFGDGTRLSIL.

This clone showed up many times. The gene calls are TRBV7-3 and TRBJ2-7; 10 bases map to TRBD2. From germline, CDR1 is SGHTA and CDR2 FQGTGA. This CDR3 contains 13 residues. The junction had 4 bases not matched to a gene; V was cut back by 5 bases and J by 6 bases. The CDR3 loop is CASSTSGTGEQYF. CDR3 DNA sequence: TGTGCCAGCAGCACTAGCGGGACGGGCGAGCAGTACTTC.

This chain links TRBV18 with TRBJ1-2; 7 nucleotides align to TRBD1. V trimming: 3 bases; J trimming: 4 bases; junction bases outside the gene matches: 8. The CDR3 runs 15 residues. Germline V gene sequence: CDR1 KGHSH, CDR2 LQKENI. For the CDR3, the DNA is TGTGCCAGCTCACCCGTTTCGGACAGGCTCTATGGCTACACCTTC. The encoded protein is CASSPVSDRLYGYTF.

This chain links TRBV2 with TRBJ1-1; TRBD1 agrees at 7 bases. The ends lost 6 bases at V and 4 bases at J; junction bases unmatched: 8. CDR1 is SNHLY, CDR2 FYNNEI, per germline. The CDR3 has 14 residues. The CDR3 bases are TGTGCCAGCAGCCAACAGGGGTTGGCCACTGAAGCTTTCTTT. Its protein is CASSQQGLATEAFF.

The chain recombines TRBV7-6 with TRBJ1-2; D is possibly TRBD1 (5 bases). V dropped 1 base and J dropped 4 bases, with 7 bases sitting between them. Looked up from germline, CDR1 is SGHVS and CDR2 is FNYEAQ. The CDR3 length is 13 residues. CDR3 in amino acids: CASSLGQGYGYTF. The CDR3 DNA reads TGTGCCAGCAGCTTAGGGCAGGGCTATGGCTACACCTTC.

This clone was detected only a few times. The chain employs TRBV10-1 and TRBJ1-3; the D is unclear. This CDR3 has 17 residues. V shed 3 bases and J shed 0 bases, with 15 bases lying between them. The germline gives CDR1 WNHNN, CDR2 SYGVQD (reference sequence). The chain's CDR3 is CASSEAYGSSSGNTIYF. DNA of the CDR3: TGCGCCAGCAGTGAAGCCTACGGCTCGAGCTCTGGAAACACCATATATTTT.

The CDR3 coding sequence is TGCGCCAGCAGCTTTGGACAGGCGGAATCACCCCTCCACTTT. It codes for CASSFGQAESPLHF. V gene TRBV5-1 combines with J gene TRBJ1-6, with TRBD1 matching 7 bases. Germline V lookup: CDR1 SGHRS, CDR2 YFSETQ. CDR3 length: 14 amino acids. J was trimmed by 10 bases and V by 2 bases; bases with no gene match: 6.

J is TRBJ2-5 and V is TRBV10-3, with D unresolved. The germline V and J ends were trimmed by 4 bases and 2 bases, with 8 bases remaining between them. The germline V gene has CDR1 ENHRY and CDR2 SYGVKD. CDR3 length: 13 amino acids. CDR3 sequence (DNA): TGTGCCATCAGTGGGACGCAGCAAGAGACCCAGTACTTC. Its translation is CAISGTQQETQYF.

This clone is termed medium-sized. Written as DNA, the CDR3 is TGTGCCAGCAGCCCGAGGACAGGGGGCAACACCGGGGAGCTGTTTTTT. Its protein product is CASSPRTGGNTGELFF. The V call is TRBV11-2, the J call TRBJ2-2, with 11 nucleotides matching TRBD1. With 5 bases clipped from V and 2 bases from J, the junction kept 4 bases outside the gene matches. Germline values: CDR1 SGHAT, CDR2 FQNNGV. The length of the CDR3 is 16 residues. The full variable domain, completed using reference TRBV11-2 and TRBJ2-2, is EAGVAQSPRYKIIEKRQSVAFWCNPISGHATLYWYQQILGQGPKLLIQFQNNGVVDDSQLPKDRFSAERLKGVDSTLKIQPAKLEDSAVYLCASSPRTGGNTGELFFGEGSRLTVL.

The count of this clone is one. The chain links TRBV24-1 to TRBJ2-3; tentatively, D is TRBD2 (5 bases). The CDR3 spans 14 residues. Trimming pared 4 bases from V and 2 bases from J, leaving 9 bases between. Germline CDR1 reads KGHDR; CDR2 reads SFDVKD. The CDR3 DNA follows: TGTGCCACCAGTGAATCGGGGTTCACAGATACGCAGTATTTT. Protein: CATSESGFTDTQYF.

The table lists this clone with a few counts. J is TRBJ2-7 and V is TRBV6-2 or TRBV6-3, with 9 bases that match TRBD2. The CDR3 is 16 amino acids. V shed 7 bases and J 3 bases; nucleotides not matched to a gene: 13. Germline loops: CDR1 MNHEY, CDR2 SVGEGT. The CDR3 loop is CASTPRGAGGIYEQYF. CDR3 DNA: TGTGCCAGCACCCCAAGAGGGGCGGGAGGGATCTACGAGCAGTACTTC.